Listed here are 2 T cell receptor beta chains from one sample, sequenced in a study of blood T cell repertoires in COVID-19. Measured with immunoSEQ multiplex PCR; TCRdb has only the in-frame clones, and not every one. Of around 70,000 clones detected, around 86% appear once; the ten largest clones hold approximately 30%. Sequenced input: peripheral blood. Receptor source: a woman older than 75 with active or convalescent COVID-19.

V and J are TRBV7-3 and TRBJ2-2, with 10 bases identical to TRBD1. Germline assignment: CDR1 SGHTA and CDR2 FQGTGA. This CDR3 region has 16 residues. V lost 3 bases and J lost 6; bases outside the gene matches: 7. CDR3 sequence (DNA): TGTGCCAGCAGCTTTAGAGACAGGGGGCGCCCCGGGGAGCTGTTTTTT. As protein: CASSFRDRGRPGELFF.

This chain joins TRBV30 and TRBJ2-2; D not certain. The CDR3 runs 15 residues. V lost 5 bases, J lost 2 bases, and 15 bases lay in between. Germline CDR1 and CDR2: GTSNPN and SVGIG (reference sequence). The CDR3 protein is CAWRWLGENTGELFF. The CDR3 DNA sequence: TGTGCCTGGCGTTGGTTAGGAGAAAACACCGGGGAGCTGTTTTTT. Combining the CDR3 with reference TRBV30 and TRBJ2-2 gives the whole variable domain SQTIHQWPATLVQPVGSPLSLECTVEGTSNPNLYWYRQAAGRGLQLLFYSVGIGQISSEVPQNLSASRPQDRQFILSSKKLLLSDSGFYLCAWRWLGENTGELFFGEGSRLTVL.